The rows below give T cell receptor beta chains drawn from one sample of a study of T cell responses to AZD1222 COVID-19 vaccine. Libraries were prepared by immunoSEQ multiplex PCR; TCRdb keeps only in-frame clonotypes and omits some of them. This table holds about 200,000 clones, about 89% found once. This specimen was peripheral blood, taken 28 days after the second AZD1222 dose. Receptors originate from an adult who received the AZD1222 COVID-19 vaccine. CDR3s include the opening cysteine and the closing phenylalanine or tryptophan. A D gene is named only where the DNA matches it firmly. Size is omitted from some rows. Given values are once, few, many or a class for expanded clones.

TRBJ1-2	NA	14	TRBV11-1	NA	CASSPVRPPYGYTF	TGTGCCAGCAGCCCGGTACGACCTCCCTATGGCTACACCTTC
TRBJ1-6	NA	13	TRBV27	NA	CASSSSGLTPLHF	TGTGCCAGCAGTTCGTCGGGCTTGACACCCCTCCACTTT
TRBJ2-7	NA	17	TRBV10-3	TRBD1	CAIRLGSGTGTSYEQYF	TGTGCCATCAGACTGGGATCCGGGACAGGGACCTCCTACGAGCAGTACTTC
TRBJ1-4	NA	16	TRBV7-6	NA	CASSLFSRGGNEKLFF	TGTGCCAGCAGCTTATTCAGCCGAGGGGGGAACGAAAAACTGTTTTTT
TRBJ2-7	once	16	TRBV18	NA	CASSPKPREGGYEQYF	TGTGCCAGCTCCCCCAAGCCGAGAGAGGGAGGCTACGAGCAGTACTTC
TRBJ2-5	NA	14	TRBV7-9	TRBD2	CASSLRLAEETQYF	TGTGCCAGCAGCTTACGACTAGCGGAAGAGACCCAGTACTTC
TRBJ2-2	NA	15	TRBV9	NA	CASSVGGKNTGELFF	TGTGCCAGCAGCGTAGGAGGGAAGAACACCGGGGAGCTGTTTTTT
TRBJ2-7	NA	13	TRBV14	NA	CASSQVVGGEQYF	TGTGCCAGCAGCCAAGTCGTGGGCGGGGAGCAGTACTTC
TRBJ1-6	NA	16	TRBV5-4	TRBD1	CASSPLGQGNNSPLHF	TGTGCCAGCAGCCCCTTGGGACAGGGTAATAATTCACCCCTCCACTTT
TRBJ2-7	NA	15	TRBV7-9	TRBD2	CASSSVHSGTYEQYF	TGTGCCAGCAGCTCGGTCCATAGCGGGACTTACGAGCAGTACTTC
TRBJ2-2	NA	12	TRBV27	NA	CASSLTTGELFF	TGTGCCAGCAGTTTAACGACCGGGGAGCTGTTTTTT
TRBJ1-6	NA	13	TRBV7-2	NA	CASSLAVNSPLHF	TGTGCCAGCAGCTTAGCGGTAAATTCACCCCTCCACTTT
TRBJ1-1	NA	14	TRBV6-5	TRBD1	CASRKTGKGTEAFF	TGTGCCAGCAGAAAGACAGGGAAGGGGACTGAAGCTTTCTTT
TRBJ1-6	NA	14	TRBV27	NA	CASTGQMWGSPLHF	TGTGCCAGCACTGGACAGATGTGGGGCTCACCCCTCCACTTT
TRBJ2-1	NA	16	TRBV9	NA	CASSVVEGHHYNEQFF	TGTGCCAGCAGCGTAGTTGAGGGACACCACTACAATGAGCAGTTCTTC
TRBJ2-1	NA	16	TRBV28	TRBD1	CASSLVGTGTYNEQFF	TGTGCCAGCAGTTTGGTAGGGACAGGGACCTACAATGAGCAGTTCTTC
TRBJ2-2	NA	17	TRBV27	TRBD1	CASSYQTGTGDSWELFF	TGTGCCAGCAGCTACCAAACCGGGACAGGGGATTCCTGGGAGCTGTTTTTT
TRBJ1-1	NA	15	TRBV5-1	NA	CASSPSAALNTEAFF	TGCGCCAGCAGCCCATCGGCCGCCTTGAACACTGAAGCTTTCTTT
TRBJ1-2	NA	13	TRBV9	TRBD1	CASSAGQGDGYTF	TGTGCCAGCAGCGCCGGACAGGGGGATGGCTACACCTTC
TRBJ2-1	NA	12	TRBV12-3/TRBV12-4	NA	CASSKGGHEQFF	TGTGCCAGCAGTAAGGGAGGCCATGAGCAGTTCTTC
TRBJ2-2	NA	15	TRBV11-2	NA	CASSLALGNTGELFF	TGTGCCAGCAGCTTAGCTTTAGGGAACACCGGGGAGCTGTTTTTT
TRBJ2-7	NA	17	TRBV11-2	NA	CASSLVGIVVLSYEQYF	TGTGCCAGCAGCTTAGTGGGGATCGTCGTCCTCTCCTACGAGCAGTACTTC
TRBJ2-1	NA	15	TRBV7-3	NA	CASSPSGGSYNEQFF	TGTGCCAGCAGCCCCAGCGGAGGATCCTACAATGAGCAGTTCTTC
TRBJ2-1	NA	15	TRBV7-8	TRBD1	CASSRTGGRYNEQFF	TGTGCCAGCAGCCGAACAGGGGGCCGGTACAATGAGCAGTTCTTC
TRBJ1-1	NA	15	TRBV11-3	TRBD1	CASSPWDSKNTEAFF	TGTGCCAGCAGCCCGTGGGACAGTAAAAACACTGAAGCTTTCTTT
TRBJ2-7	once	16	TRBV5-4	NA	CASSLGSGREIYEQYF	TGTGCCAGCAGCTTGGGGTCCGGACGGGAGATTTACGAGCAGTACTTC
TRBJ1-2	NA	11	TRBV20-1	NA	CSAPRWGGYTF	TGCAGTGCCCCCAGGTGGGGAGGCTACACCTTC